This T cell receptor beta chain stems from a study of glioma-infiltrating T cells. Whole-study results and caveats: Above-expected tissue-blood divergence occurred in all gliomas, most in low-grade ones.

This clonotype was recorded at least ten times. The target antigen is unknown. Amplification of TCR alpha and beta CDR3 regions from RNA used iRepertoire nested multiplex PCR. In TCRdb, the multiplex PCR reads were re-called with MiXCR into one record per CDR3 protein. The sample contains approximately 20,000 distinct CDR3 sequences, around 23% of which appear only once. The CDR3 has 14 residues. The V gene end was trimmed by 6 bases and the J gene end by 3 bases; junction bases not matched to a gene: 8. The germline gives CDR1 DFQATT, CDR2 SNEGSKA (reference sequence). The rearrangement links TRBV20-1 to TRBJ1-5; 7 nucleotides match TRBD1. Sequences were obtained from glioma tissue, nonneoplastic brain tissue, or PBMCs (not recorded which). This TCR derives from a human donor with low-grade glioma or glioblastoma, undergoing nonglioma brain surgery, or in good health (not recorded which). Here the CDR3 reads CSAPGQLVNQPQHF. CDR3 coding DNA: TGCAGTGCACCGGGACAGCTGGTCAATCAGCCCCAGCATTTT.